Listed below are T cell receptor beta chains from one sample, sequenced in a study of blood T cell repertoires in COVID-19. The repertoire was sequenced with immunoSEQ multiplex PCR; TCRdb's copy has only in-frame clones and lacks some. This table holds about 280,000 clones, roughly 85% found once. The specimen sequenced was peripheral blood. The receptors were sampled from a middle-aged man with active or convalescent COVID-19. Both conserved end residues are trimmed from each CDR3. The order of the fields is D gene, J gene, V gene, CDR3 protein. A D gene is named only where the DNA matches it firmly.

D gene: TRBD2
J gene: TRBJ2-2
V gene: TRBV9
CDR3 protein: ASGGLAGGHTGELF

D gene: -
J gene: TRBJ2-1
V gene: TRBV5-1
CDR3 protein: ASSLEAASYNEQF

D gene: TRBD2
J gene: TRBJ2-7
V gene: TRBV5-4
CDR3 protein: ASRPGLAGAYEQY

D gene: -
J gene: TRBJ1-5
V gene: TRBV6-5
CDR3 protein: ASSYSQESQPQH

D gene: TRBD1
J gene: TRBJ2-3
V gene: TRBV5-4
CDR3 protein: ASSRRLGQGRGTDTQY

D gene: TRBD2
J gene: TRBJ2-1
V gene: TRBV4-2
CDR3 protein: ASSQDGLAGDNEQF

D gene: -
J gene: TRBJ2-7
V gene: TRBV28
CDR3 protein: AARGGYEQY

D gene: -
J gene: TRBJ1-2
V gene: TRBV3-1/TRBV3-2
CDR3 protein: ASRSGGGNGYT

D gene: TRBD2
J gene: TRBJ2-1
V gene: TRBV20-1
CDR3 protein: SASKAGGLNEQF

D gene: TRBD1
J gene: TRBJ1-5
V gene: TRBV18
CDR3 protein: ASSPRGQGTPNQPQH

D gene: -
J gene: TRBJ2-7
V gene: TRBV30
CDR3 protein: AWSVGGGGISYEQY

D gene: -
J gene: TRBJ2-3
V gene: TRBV7-9
CDR3 protein: ASSLGGRAGTDTQY

D gene: TRBD2
J gene: TRBJ2-2
V gene: TRBV3-1/TRBV3-2
CDR3 protein: ASRREGDTGELF

D gene: TRBD1
J gene: TRBJ2-1
V gene: TRBV5-1
CDR3 protein: ASSRTGGYNEQF

D gene: TRBD2
J gene: TRBJ2-2
V gene: TRBV3-1/TRBV3-2
CDR3 protein: ASSQWGGTATGELF

D gene: -
J gene: TRBJ1-2
V gene: TRBV6-1
CDR3 protein: ASSPPDRTTNGYT

D gene: -
J gene: TRBJ2-3
V gene: TRBV9
CDR3 protein: ASSVGTETDTQY

D gene: TRBD1
J gene: TRBJ2-1
V gene: TRBV14
CDR3 protein: ASSPSGQGLRQF

D gene: -
J gene: TRBJ1-2
V gene: TRBV5-4
CDR3 protein: ASSLDGSYGYT

D gene: -
J gene: TRBJ2-7
V gene: TRBV7-9
CDR3 protein: ASSPPRGLTDEQY

D gene: TRBD1
J gene: TRBJ1-1
V gene: TRBV18
CDR3 protein: ASSPQRTGNTEAF

D gene: -
J gene: TRBJ1-2
V gene: TRBV15
CDR3 protein: ATSRGQSGGYGYT

D gene: TRBD2
J gene: TRBJ2-2
V gene: TRBV11-2
CDR3 protein: ASSLFSGRTHTGELF

D gene: TRBD1
J gene: TRBJ2-6
V gene: TRBV6-2/TRBV6-3
CDR3 protein: ASSQGPGQGARGANVLT

D gene: TRBD2
J gene: TRBJ2-7
V gene: TRBV5-4
CDR3 protein: ASSPNPTSVAGEQY

D gene: TRBD1
J gene: TRBJ1-1
V gene: TRBV29-1
CDR3 protein: SVGQGRTEAF

D gene: -
J gene: TRBJ1-5
V gene: TRBV23-1
CDR3 protein: ASSQSGGLNQPQH

D gene: TRBD2
J gene: TRBJ2-2
V gene: TRBV3-1/TRBV3-2
CDR3 protein: ASSRRTSGRNSGELF

D gene: TRBD2
J gene: TRBJ2-3
V gene: TRBV2
CDR3 protein: ASSGTSGLSTDTQY

D gene: TRBD1
J gene: TRBJ2-1
V gene: TRBV7-9
CDR3 protein: ASRHSQGPYNEQF

D gene: TRBD1
J gene: TRBJ1-1
V gene: TRBV5-1
CDR3 protein: ASSQPSGTGTLNTEAF

D gene: -
J gene: TRBJ1-2
V gene: TRBV3-1/TRBV3-2
CDR3 protein: ASSQAVNYGYT

D gene: -
J gene: TRBJ2-3
V gene: TRBV27
CDR3 protein: ASRNEIDTQY

D gene: -
J gene: TRBJ2-1
V gene: TRBV4-3
CDR3 protein: ASSPRIGGEQF

D gene: -
J gene: TRBJ2-1
V gene: TRBV7-3
CDR3 protein: ASSSQGWNEQF

D gene: -
J gene: TRBJ1-1
V gene: TRBV19
CDR3 protein: ASSILSSGSTEAF

D gene: TRBD2
J gene: TRBJ2-3
V gene: TRBV9
CDR3 protein: ASSLTWTSGSTDTQY

D gene: -
J gene: TRBJ2-1
V gene: TRBV6-5
CDR3 protein: ASMRSGPYNEQF

D gene: -
J gene: TRBJ2-7
V gene: TRBV1
CDR3 protein: TSSQDSPGQGPEQY

D gene: -
J gene: TRBJ1-6
V gene: TRBV7-2
CDR3 protein: ASSMGAGSSYNSPLH

D gene: -
J gene: TRBJ1-4
V gene: TRBV10-3
CDR3 protein: AISESGGVGTNEKLF

D gene: -
J gene: TRBJ1-2
V gene: TRBV2
CDR3 protein: ASSEDRSYGYT

D gene: -
J gene: TRBJ2-5
V gene: TRBV5-1
CDR3 protein: ASSLVSRIEETQY

D gene: TRBD2
J gene: TRBJ2-7
V gene: TRBV5-1
CDR3 protein: ASSRGLVTDEQY

D gene: -
J gene: TRBJ1-1
V gene: TRBV29-1
CDR3 protein: SVVTGPAGTEAF

D gene: -
J gene: TRBJ2-1
V gene: TRBV7-2
CDR3 protein: ASSYQGGGNHRRSEQF

D gene: -
J gene: TRBJ1-1
V gene: TRBV6-2/TRBV6-3
CDR3 protein: ASSYSAPHTEAF

D gene: -
J gene: TRBJ2-2
V gene: TRBV21-1
CDR3 protein: ASSLGGTQPISDGELF

D gene: TRBD1
J gene: TRBJ2-5
V gene: TRBV15
CDR3 protein: ATTRGTGGRETQY

D gene: -
J gene: TRBJ2-2
V gene: TRBV4-2
CDR3 protein: ASSQGRHDANTGELF

D gene: -
J gene: TRBJ1-5
V gene: TRBV5-4
CDR3 protein: ASSPTGGQPQH

D gene: -
J gene: TRBJ2-2
V gene: TRBV24-1
CDR3 protein: ATTNTGELF

D gene: -
J gene: TRBJ1-4
V gene: TRBV30
CDR3 protein: AWSVRGEKLF

D gene: TRBD1
J gene: TRBJ2-7
V gene: TRBV28
CDR3 protein: ASSVGQFVEQY

D gene: -
J gene: TRBJ1-2
V gene: TRBV30
CDR3 protein: AWNPRGSGGYT

D gene: TRBD2
J gene: TRBJ2-7
V gene: TRBV2
CDR3 protein: ASTRLAGGMYEQY

D gene: -
J gene: TRBJ2-2
V gene: TRBV12-5
CDR3 protein: ASGLSGGTGELF

D gene: TRBD1
J gene: TRBJ1-2
V gene: TRBV6-5
CDR3 protein: ASSYSGQYYGYT

D gene: TRBD1
J gene: TRBJ1-1
V gene: TRBV28
CDR3 protein: ASRLQGATTEAF

D gene: TRBD2
J gene: TRBJ2-7
V gene: TRBV6-5
CDR3 protein: ASKGLAEYEQY